What follows are 29 T cell receptor beta chains derived from one specimen sequenced in a study of cytomegalovirus exposure and HLA in healthy donors. PCR involved 60 Vbeta and 13 Jbeta primers. The protocol was immunoSEQ multiplex PCR, while the TCRdb copy is restricted to in-frame clones and leaves out a portion. The sample contains more than 85,000 clones, 75% to 85% of which appear only once. Sample: PBMCs. The receptor set was obtained from a woman between 18 and 30 years old in good health and CMV-seronegative.

Only a few counts were recorded for this clone. The chain links TRBV4-3 to TRBJ2-6; TRBD2 is a possible D gene (7 bases). Trimming pared 1 base from V and 0 bases from J, leaving 13 bases between. CDR1 and CDR2 from the germline V gene are LGHNA and YSLEER. The CDR3 spans 18 residues. CDR3 bases: TGCGCCAGCAGCCAAGCAGGGGAGGGAACCTCTGGGGCCAACGTCCTGACTTTC. It is translated as CASSQAGEGTSGANVLTF.

This chain joins TRBV7-2 and TRBJ2-3; D may be TRBD2 (6 bases). The CDR3 consists of 16 residues. The V gene lost 3 bases and the J gene lost 1 base, with 14 bases spanning the gap. Germline CDR1 SGHTA, CDR2 FQGNSA. The CDR3 loop reads CASSFNYGGGTDTQYF. The DNA of the CDR3 is TGTGCCAGCAGCTTCAACTATGGAGGGGGCACAGATACGCAGTATTTT.

V is TRBV27 and J is TRBJ2-3; TRBD2 is a possible D gene (5 bases). This CDR3 has 16 residues. Trimming took off 5 bases at V and 5 bases at J, with 20 bases between the two ends. In germline, CDR1 is MNHEY, CDR2 SMNVEV (reference sequence). The CDR3 sequence is CASSRLYAARGDTQYF. The DNA for the CDR3 is TGTGCCAGCAGTAGGCTCTATGCGGCACGGGGAGATACGCAGTATTTT.

This clone was seen a few times. The V gene is TRBV21-1, the J gene TRBJ2-7; the table names TRBD2, a call not compared with the DNA. TRBV21-1 is annotated as a pseudogene. This CDR3 is built from 18 residues. The CDR3 nucleotides are TGTGCCAGCAGCATATCAGGGGGACTAGTTTTTAGGTCCTACGAGCAGTACTTC. Its translation: CASSISGGLVFRSYEQYF.

The sample holds one count of this clone. The rearrangement links TRBV6-6 to TRBJ2-1; TRBD2 matches at 13 bases. CDR1 MNHNY and CDR2 SVGAGI come from the germline V gene (reference sequence). The CDR3 consists of 14 residues. The junction had 2 bases not matched to a gene; V was cut back by 7 bases and J by 5 bases. The CDR3 DNA reads TGTGCCAGCATCGGGACTAGCGGGGACAATGAGCAGTTCTTC. Protein sequence: CASIGTSGDNEQFF.

The V and J genes are TRBV5-4 and TRBJ2-3; 13 bases line up with TRBD2. This CDR3 has 17 amino acids. The V and J ends lost 4 bases and 2 bases, in that order; junction bases with no gene match: 7. Germline loops: CDR1 SGHNT, CDR2 YYREEE (reference sequence). The DNA for the CDR3 is TGTGCCAGCAGCGCCGGACTAGCGGGGGAAAACACAGATACGCAGTATTTT. Its protein is CASSAGLAGENTDTQYF.

The gene calls are TRBV27 and TRBJ1-2, with a tentative D call TRBD1 (6 bases). The CDR3 spans 15 residues. CDR1 is MNHEY and CDR2 is SMNVEV in the germline V gene (reference sequence). V was pared by 3 bases and J by 1 base, with 12 bases between. CDR3 nucleotide sequence: TGTGCCAGCAGTTTGACAGGAGGACTTAACTATGGCTACACCTTC. Protein sequence: CASSLTGGLNYGYTF.

The chain recombines TRBV18 with TRBJ2-6; 8 positions agree with TRBD1. Germline assignment: CDR1 KGHSH and CDR2 LQKENI. This CDR3 comprises 17 residues. V was pared by 4 bases and J by 0 bases, with 5 bases of the junction left unmatched. CDR3 sequence (DNA): TGTGCCAGCTCACAGGACAGGGTAGGCTCTGGGGCCAACGTCCTGACTTTC. Translation: CASSQDRVGSGANVLTF.

The chain uses TRBV4-1 and TRBJ2-7; D is perhaps TRBD2 (5 bases). The germline V gene encodes CDR1 MGHRA and CDR2 YSYEKL. CDR3 length equals 15 residues. Between the trimmed V and J ends, which lost 6 bases and 3 bases, there was a span of 18 bases. The CDR3 here is CASSLSGQGLYEQYF. The CDR3 coding sequence is TGCGCCAGCAGTCTATCTGGCCAAGGACTCTACGAGCAGTACTTC.

The chain links TRBV19 to TRBJ1-1, with D tentatively TRBD1 (5 bases). Germline CDR1 and CDR2: LNHDA and SQIVND (reference sequence). CDR3 size: 14 residues. Trimming shortened V by 2 bases and J by 3 bases, and 10 bases separated the two germline ends. CDR3 in amino acids: CASSISNRYTEAFF. CDR3 DNA sequence: TGTGCCAGTAGTATATCGAACAGGTACACTGAAGCTTTCTTT. Using reference TRBV19 and TRBJ1-1 for the parts outside the CDR3, the full variable domain is DGGITQSPKYLFRKEGQNVTLSCEQNLNHDAMYWYRQDPGQGLRLIYYSQIVNDFQKGDIAEGYSVSREKKESFPLTVTSAQKNPTAFYLCASSISNRYTEAFFGQGTRLTVV.

The chain joins TRBV2 to TRBJ2-7, with 10 bases that match TRBD1. The germline CDR1 and CDR2 sequences are SNHLY and FYNNEI. This CDR3 comprises 15 residues. Unmatched junction bases numbered 8, after V lost 6 bases and J lost 3 bases. The CDR3 DNA is TGTGCCAGCAGACTGAGGGGACAGGGGTTCTACGAGCAGTACTTC. This sequence encodes CASRLRGQGFYEQYF.

This rearrangement joins TRBV7-2 to TRBJ2-7, with TRBD2 identical over 7 bases. Germline CDR1 and CDR2: SGHTA and FQGNSA. Losses at the gene ends were 3 bases for V and 6 bases for J; bases not matched to a gene: 5. This CDR3 spans 13 amino acids. The CDR3 protein is CASSLGGIVEQYF. Written as DNA, the CDR3 is TGTGCCAGCAGCTTGGGGGGGATAGTCGAGCAGTACTTC.

The chain employs TRBV19 and TRBJ1-2; possible D gene TRBD1, 6 bases. Trimming removed 5 bases at V and 7 bases at J, with 17 bases between. CDR1 and CDR2 (germline): LNHDA, SQIVND (reference sequence). There are 14 residues in the CDR3. The CDR3 spells CASSVTGQTGGYTF. Here the CDR3 DNA reads TGTGCCAGTAGTGTAACAGGGCAGACCGGTGGCTACACCTTC.

The chain carries TRBV27 and TRBJ2-4; a possible D gene is TRBD1 (6 bases). V was trimmed by 2 bases and J by 5 bases, leaving 10 bases between them. The CDR3 runs 14 residues. CDR1 is MNHEY and CDR2 is SMNVEV in the germline V gene (reference sequence). Written as DNA, the CDR3 is TGTGCCAGCAGTTTACGCAGGGGCCAAAACATTCAGTACTTC. Amino acids: CASSLRRGQNIQYF.

The chain has TRBV2 and TRBJ2-1; D gene uncertain. The germline CDR1 and CDR2 sequences are SNHLY and FYNNEI. V was shortened by 7 bases and J by 2 bases, with 9 bases between the two germline ends. CDR3 length: 13 residues. CDR3 sequence: CASNPITYNEQFF. The CDR3 nucleotides read TGTGCCAGCAATCCTATCACCTACAATGAGCAGTTCTTC.

The chain uses TRBV6-1 and TRBJ2-7; TRBD1 aligns across 7 bases. The V gene end was trimmed by 2 bases and the J gene end by 1 base; junction bases not matched to a gene: 5. Germline CDR1 is MNHNS and CDR2 is SASEGT. The CDR3 consists of 15 residues. Here the CDR3 reads CASSELWTGSYEQYF. Here the CDR3 DNA reads TGTGCCAGCAGTGAATTGTGGACAGGATCCTACGAGCAGTACTTC.

The CDR3 is CAWSVLRTEHEQYF. The CDR3 nucleotides are TGTGCCTGGAGTGTATTAAGGACAGAGCACGAGCAGTACTTC. This sequence joins TRBV30 and TRBJ2-7; D is perhaps TRBD1 (6 bases). The CDR3 length is 14 residues. Germline V gives CDR1 GTSNPN, CDR2 SVGIG (reference sequence). V was cut by 0 bases and J by 5 bases, with 14 bases left in between. The full variable domain, its missing parts supplied by reference TRBV30 and TRBJ2-7, is SQTIHQWPATLVQPVGSPLSLECTVEGTSNPNLYWYRQAAGRGLQLLFYSVGIGQISSEVPQNLSASRPQDRQFILSSKKLLLSDSGFYLCAWSVLRTEHEQYFGPGTRLTVT.

The chain recombines TRBV18 with TRBJ2-7, with 8 bases that match TRBD1. CDR1 and CDR2 (germline): KGHSH, LQKENI. This CDR3 is built from 16 residues. V lost 4 bases and J lost 3; bases outside the gene matches: 11. The CDR3 region is CASSRAGTGLSYEQYF. DNA of the CDR3: TGTGCCAGCTCACGGGCCGGGACAGGATTGAGCTACGAGCAGTACTTC. Together with reference TRBV18 and TRBJ2-7, the CDR3 gives the full variable domain: NAGVMQNPRHLVRRRGQEARLRCSPMKGHSHVYWYRQLPEEGLKFMVYLQKENIIDESGMPKERFSAEFPKEGPSILRIQQVVRGDSAAYFCASSRAGTGLSYEQYFGPGTRLTVT.

V and J are TRBV7-2 and TRBJ2-5; TRBD2 is a possible D gene (6 bases). V lost 5 bases and J 1 base, leaving 14 bases between the germline ends. Germline loops: CDR1 SGHTA, CDR2 FQGNSA. This CDR3 comprises 15 residues. The CDR3 DNA reads TGTGCCAGCAGCGACGGAGGGCGGAGCCAAGAGACCCAGTACTTC. It encodes CASSDGGRSQETQYF. Variable domain in full (rest from reference TRBV7-2 and TRBJ2-5): GAGVSQSPSNKVTEKGKDVELRCDPISGHTALYWYRQSLGQGLEFLIYFQGNSAPDKSGLPSDRFSAERTGGSVSTLTIQRTQQEDSAVYLCASSDGGRSQETQYFGPGTRLLVL.

The chain couples TRBV4-1 to TRBJ2-3; tentative D call: TRBD1 (6 bases). Germline CDR1 reads MGHRA; CDR2 reads YSYEKL. Trimming removed 5 bases from V and 2 bases from J, with 17 bases in between. The CDR3 totals 16 residues. The CDR3 DNA reads as TGCGCCAGCAGCGGGGACACCCCCCCGGCCACAGATACGCAGTATTTT. This sequence encodes CASSGDTPPATDTQYF.

The rearrangement joins TRBV7-2 to TRBJ2-1; TRBD2 might be the D (5 bases). Trimming took 5 bases from V and 5 from J, leaving 7 bases between them. Germline CDR1 is SGHTA and CDR2 is FQGNSA. CDR3 length equals 12 residues. CDR3 in amino acids: CASSPRDNEQFF. The CDR3 bases are TGTGCCAGCAGCCCGAGGGACAATGAGCAGTTCTTC.

The chain has TRBV6-1 and TRBJ2-7; 10 nucleotides line up with TRBD2. Trimming removed 3 bases from V and 4 bases from J; junction bases left unmatched: 9. The CDR3 sequence is 16 residues long. The germline V gene has CDR1 MNHNS and CDR2 SASEGT. The CDR3: CASSDPSGRGAYEQYF. For the CDR3, the DNA is TGTGCCAGCAGTGACCCCAGCGGGAGGGGGGCTTACGAGCAGTACTTC.

This clone was seen just once. V usage is TRBV7-9 and J usage is TRBJ2-3; 14 nucleotides agree with TRBD2. CDR1 is SEHNR, CDR2 FQNEAQ, per germline (reference sequence). V lost 5 bases and J lost 3; bases outside the gene matches: 4. The CDR3 sequence is 16 residues long. CDR3 sequence (DNA): TGTGCCAGCAGCGGAGGGACTAGCGGGGGAACAGATACGCAGTATTTT. This translates into CASSGGTSGGTDTQYF.

The J gene is TRBJ2-7, the V gene TRBV4-3; 8 nucleotides match TRBD1. The V segment lost 1 base and the J segment 4 bases; nucleotides outside the gene matches: 6. There are 15 residues in the CDR3. CDR1 is LGHNA, CDR2 YSLEER, per germline. The CDR3 region is CASSQAYQGAYEQYF. For the CDR3, the DNA is TGCGCCAGCAGCCAAGCGTATCAGGGGGCATACGAGCAGTACTTC.

The chain employs TRBV4-1 and TRBJ1-2; TRBD1 agrees at 7 bases. The ends lost 6 bases at V and 6 bases at J; junction bases unmatched: 13. The germline gives CDR1 MGHRA, CDR2 YSYEKL. CDR3 size: 15 residues. The CDR3 loop is CASSRTRTGGNGYTF. The DNA of the CDR3 is TGCGCCAGCAGTCGCACCCGGACAGGCGGGAATGGCTACACCTTC.

The chain carries TRBV19 and TRBJ1-5, with D maybe TRBD1 (5 bases). Germline loops: CDR1 LNHDA, CDR2 SQIVND (reference sequence). This CDR3 contains 15 residues. The V end lost 5 bases, the J end lost 3 bases, and 14 bases lay between the germline ends. The DNA of the CDR3 is TGTGCCAGTAGTCCCCGCGGGGGGGTCAATCAGCCCCAGCATTTT. This translates into CASSPRGGVNQPQHF.

The chain uses TRBV4-2 and TRBJ2-5; 8 positions match TRBD1. From germline, CDR1 is LGHNA and CDR2 YNFKEQ. The CDR3 loop spans 15 amino acids. V trimming: 0 bases; J trimming: 2 bases; junction bases outside the gene matches: 2. This CDR3 reads CASSQDRDRQETQYF. CDR3 coding DNA: TGTGCCAGCAGCCAAGATCGGGACAGGCAAGAGACCCAGTACTTC.

CDR3 sequence reads: CASSFNTGLAGDEQYF. Written as DNA, the CDR3 is TGTGCCAGCAGCTTTAACACCGGACTAGCGGGAGACGAGCAGTACTTC. The rearrangement uses TRBV7-9 and TRBJ2-7; 13 bases agree with TRBD2. The CDR3 runs to 16 residues. The ends lost 3 bases at V and 5 bases at J; junction bases unmatched: 7. CDR1 is SEHNR and CDR2 is FQNEAQ in the germline V gene (reference sequence).

The J gene is TRBJ2-1, the V gene TRBV27; D might be TRBD1 (6 bases). Trimming shortened V by 0 bases and J by 11 bases, and 23 bases separated the two germline ends. The germline V gene has CDR1 MNHEY and CDR2 SMNVEV (reference sequence). The CDR3 runs to 17 residues. The CDR3 loop is CASSLSAARGQLSKQFF. The CDR3 coding sequence is TGTGCCAGCAGTTTATCGGCAGCCCGAGGACAGCTCTCAAAGCAGTTCTTC.